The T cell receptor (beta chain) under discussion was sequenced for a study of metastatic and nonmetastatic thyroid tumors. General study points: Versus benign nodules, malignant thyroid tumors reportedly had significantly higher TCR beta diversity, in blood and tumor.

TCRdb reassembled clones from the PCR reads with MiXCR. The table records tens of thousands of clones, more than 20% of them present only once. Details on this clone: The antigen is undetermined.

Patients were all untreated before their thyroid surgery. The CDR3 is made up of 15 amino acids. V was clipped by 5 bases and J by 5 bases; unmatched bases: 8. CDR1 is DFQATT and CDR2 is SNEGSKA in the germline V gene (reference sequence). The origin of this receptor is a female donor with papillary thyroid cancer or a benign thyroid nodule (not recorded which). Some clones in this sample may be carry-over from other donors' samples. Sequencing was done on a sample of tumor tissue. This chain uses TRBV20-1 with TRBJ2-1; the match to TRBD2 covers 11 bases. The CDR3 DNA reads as TGCAGTGCTGCCCGACTAGCGGGGTTAGACAATGAGCAGTTCTTC. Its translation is CSAARLAGLDNEQFF.